This entry describes one T cell receptor beta chain. Its antigen is unidentified. TCRdb used MiXCR to reprocess the reads, holding one entry per CDR3 protein. The data contain about 830,000 distinct CDR3 sequences, approximately 29% of them singletons. This sample is part of a study of T cell repertoires in cytomegalovirus infection. Study context: Selected CMV epitopes included recently identified HLA-C-restricted ones as well as well-studied HLA-B-restricted ones. CMV infection plus the matching HLA type was flagged by public TCR beta signatures.

Study-level results: Using cumulative public TCR beta family frequency, the authors identified those who carried CMV together with the relevant HLA.

This specimen was cultured CD8+ T cells from PBMCs, taken from culture after CMV antigen stimulation. This receptor was identified in a human donor in good health (CMV status not recorded). Some clones in this sample may be carry-over from other donors' samples.

The CDR3 bases are TGTGCCAGCAGCCAAAGACCCGGCCCAAATGAAAAACTGTTTTTT. As protein: CASSQRPGPNEKLFF. The V call is TRBV3-1, the J call TRBJ1-4; D uncertain. Trimming removed 2 bases at V and 5 bases at J, with 12 bases between. CDR3 length: 15 amino acids. Germline V gives CDR1 LGHDT, CDR2 YNNKEL (reference sequence).